Sequencing of this TCR beta chain was carried out in a study of blood T cell repertoires in COVID-19. The method was immunoSEQ multiplex PCR; TCRdb's version includes in-frame clones alone and lacks a portion of them. The sample includes some 220,000 clones, 84% of them seen just once. V was pared by 5 bases and J by 10 bases, with 6 bases of the junction left unmatched. CDR1 is LGHDT and CDR2 is YNNKEL in the germline V gene (reference sequence). The CDR3 has 14 residues. This receptor was identified in a man aged 50 to 60 with active or convalescent COVID-19. V gene TRBV3-1 (or the pseudogene TRBV3-2) combines with J gene TRBJ1-6; 9 positions agree with TRBD1. The sequencing input was peripheral blood. The CDR3 is CASSYGTGYSPLHF. The CDR3, as DNA: TGTGCCAGCAGCTACGGGACAGGGTACTCACCCCTCCACTTT.